Below, 29 T cell receptor beta chains from the same sample are listed, as sequenced in a study of Ad26.COV2.S vaccination and SARS-CoV-2 variants. Profiled with immunoSEQ multiplex PCR; TCRdb holds only in-frame clones, not every one. The profile shows under 550,000 clones, around 89% of them singletons. As for treatment: about 20 received Ad26.COV2.S at low or high dose, single or two shots; 5 received placebo; per-sample allocation not given. The samples date from day 63 after the first vaccine or placebo injection. The material was peripheral blood, obtained in a trial of Ad26.COV2.S vaccine versus placebo. These receptors came from a person aged 18 to 65 who received the Ad26.COV2.S COVID-19 vaccine or a placebo.

The V call is TRBV27, the J call TRBJ1-4; 9 nucleotides align to TRBD1. Germline CDR1 is MNHEY and CDR2 is SMNVEV (reference sequence). Trimming at V came to 8 bases and at J to 3 bases, leaving 4 bases not matched to a gene. The CDR3 covers 14 residues. CDR3 bases: TGTGCCAGCCGTCGACAGGGGGCTAATGAAAAACTGTTTTTT. Translation: CASRRQGANEKLFF.

The CDR3 DNA sequence: TGTGCCAGCAGCTCTCGGACAGGCCCATTGAACACTGAAGCTTTCTTT. Its protein is CASSSRTGPLNTEAFF. The gene calls are TRBV7-3 and TRBJ1-1; TRBD1 matches at 7 bases. V lost 4 bases to trimming and J lost 0 bases; unmatched junction nucleotides: 8. The CDR3 runs to 16 residues. Looked up from germline, CDR1 is SGHTA and CDR2 is FQGTGA.

This chain joins TRBV6-2 or TRBV6-3 and TRBJ2-2; D not certain. The germline CDR1 and CDR2 sequences are MNHEY and SVGEGT. The CDR3 length is 16 residues. Between the trimmed V and J ends, which lost 0 bases and 1 base, there was a span of 9 bases. The CDR3 is CASSYSNWKNTGELFF. Here the CDR3 DNA reads TGTGCCAGCAGTTACTCGAACTGGAAGAACACCGGGGAGCTGTTTTTT.

The CDR3 here is CASSLGTADYGYTF. CDR3 nucleotides: TGCGCCAGCAGCTTGGGGACTGCCGACTATGGCTACACCTTC. This chain connects TRBV5-1 to TRBJ1-2; unclear D gene. Trimming pared 0 bases from V and 3 bases from J, leaving 9 bases between. Germline lookup yields CDR1 SGHRS and CDR2 YFSETQ. The CDR3 spans 14 residues.

The V gene is TRBV10-3, the J gene TRBJ2-1; 7 bases line up with TRBD1. Germline V gene lookup returns CDR1 ENHRY and CDR2 SYGVKD. V lost 5 bases and J lost 8; bases outside the gene matches: 3. The CDR3 is 12 amino acids. CDR3 sequence (DNA): TGTGCCATCAGTCTCACAGGGGATGAGCAGTTCTTC. Its protein is CAISLTGDEQFF.

The rearrangement joins TRBV7-2 to TRBJ2-6, with 8 bases aligning to TRBD1. With 2 bases clipped from V and 3 bases from J, the junction kept 12 bases outside the gene matches. Per germline, CDR1 SGHTA and CDR2 FQGNSA. The CDR3 totals 19 residues. CDR3 DNA: TGTGCCAGCAGCTTATGGGTAACTCCAGGGGGCGGTGGGGCCAACGTCCTGACTTTC. Translating it yields CASSLWVTPGGGGANVLTF. The complete variable domain, with remaining parts taken from reference TRBV7-2 and TRBJ2-6, reads GAGVSQSPSNKVTEKGKDVELRCDPISGHTALYWYRQSLGQGLEFLIYFQGNSAPDKSGLPSDRFSAERTGGSVSTLTIQRTQQEDSAVYLCASSLWVTPGGGGANVLTFGAGSRLTVL.

Written as DNA, the CDR3 is TGTGCCAGCAGCGTAGGAGGGGCTAGCACAGATACGCAGTATTTT. The encoded protein is CASSVGGASTDTQYF. The chain has TRBV9 and TRBJ2-3; D is perhaps TRBD1 or TRBD2 (5 bases each). Germline CDR1 SGDLS, CDR2 YYNGEE. Trimming cost V 0 bases and J 0 bases, with 8 bases left between them. The CDR3 spans 15 residues. Full variable domain (outside the CDR3, taken from reference TRBV9 and TRBJ2-3): DSGVTQTPKHLITATGQRVTLRCSPRSGDLSVYWYQQSLDQGLQFLIQYYNGEERAKGNILERFSAQQFPDLHSELNLSSLELGDSALYFCASSVGGASTDTQYFGPGTRLTVL.

The V call is TRBV4-1, the J call TRBJ2-3; either TRBD1 or TRBD2 may supply D (5 bases each). Trimming removed 3 bases from V and 0 bases from J, with 13 bases in between. CDR3 size: 16 residues. CDR1 is MGHRA, CDR2 YSYEKL, per germline. The CDR3 protein is CASSQGVGTSTDTQYF. The CDR3 DNA reads as TGCGCCAGCAGCCAGGGGGTGGGAACTAGCACAGATACGCAGTATTTT.

The rearrangement joins TRBV5-4 to TRBJ2-7; D uncertain. The CDR3 is 14 residues long. CDR1 is SGHNT and CDR2 is YYREEE in the germline V gene (reference sequence). The V end lost 0 bases, the J end lost 0 bases, and 7 bases lay between the germline ends. CDR3 region: CASSLGVTSYEQYF. The CDR3 bases are TGTGCCAGCAGCTTGGGGGTTACCTCCTACGAGCAGTACTTC.

The chain is built from TRBV4-3 and TRBJ2-2; TRBD1 aligns across 7 bases. CDR1 is LGHNA, CDR2 YSLEER, per germline. V gave up 4 bases and J gave up 3 bases; unmatched junction bases: 8. The length of the CDR3 is 16 residues. The CDR3: CASSPQGQSYTGELFF. CDR3 DNA sequence: TGCGCCAGCAGCCCACAGGGACAGTCATACACCGGGGAGCTGTTTTTT.

The chain recombines TRBV28 with TRBJ1-4; D might be TRBD1 (5 bases). The CDR3 is made up of 15 amino acids. Germline V gene sequence: CDR1 MDHEN, CDR2 SYDVKM. Trimming removed 2 bases at V and 4 bases at J, with 11 bases between. DNA for the CDR3: TGTGCCAGCAGTTTAGCCAGGGACGGTAATGAAAAACTGTTTTTT. Residues: CASSLARDGNEKLFF. The variable domain in full, completed from reference TRBV28 and TRBJ1-4, reads DVKVTQSSRYLVKRTGEKVFLECVQDMDHENMFWYRQDPGLGLRLIYFSYDVKMKEKGDIPEGYSVSREKKERFSLILESASTNQTSMYLCASSLARDGNEKLFFGSGTQLSVL.

This chain joins TRBV15 and TRBJ2-7; weak D call: TRBD1 (5 bases). Per germline, CDR1 LNHNV and CDR2 YYDKDF (reference sequence). The CDR3 is made up of 16 amino acids. Trimming took off 3 bases at V and 2 bases at J, with 17 bases between the two ends. The CDR3 loop is CATSSAKGAAPYEQYF. The CDR3 DNA reads as TGTGCCACCAGCAGCGCTAAAGGGGCTGCCCCCTACGAGCAGTACTTC.

This clone appeared a single time. The genes are TRBV7-6 and TRBJ2-3, with TRBD2 matching over 7 bases. The V gene's germline CDR1 is SGHVS and CDR2 FNYEAQ. The CDR3 is 16 residues long. The V and J ends lost 5 bases and 4 bases, in that order; junction bases with no gene match: 12. This CDR3 reads CASSPLAVAEADTQYF. The DNA for the CDR3 is TGTGCCAGCAGCCCGCTAGCGGTCGCCGAGGCAGATACGCAGTATTTT.

This clone was seen more than once but under ten times. V usage is TRBV7-2 and J usage is TRBJ2-2; 7 positions match TRBD2. Germline V CDR1 and CDR2: SGHTA, FQGNSA. The CDR3 totals 14 residues. Germline trimming cut 3 bases from V and 7 bases from J; bases unmatched to any gene: 5. The CDR3 DNA follows: TGTGCCAGCAGCTTTTCGGGGGGAGGCGGGGAGCTGTTTTTT. Translation gives CASSFSGGGGELFF. Supplemented by reference TRBV7-2 and TRBJ2-2, the full variable domain reads GAGVSQSPSNKVTEKGKDVELRCDPISGHTALYWYRQSLGQGLEFLIYFQGNSAPDKSGLPSDRFSAERTGGSVSTLTIQRTQQEDSAVYLCASSFSGGGGELFFGEGSRLTVL.

This rearrangement joins TRBV6-5 to TRBJ1-5, with 10 positions matching TRBD1. Germline V gives CDR1 MNHEY, CDR2 SVGAGI. This CDR3 has 15 amino acids. Losses at the gene ends were 5 bases for V and 4 bases for J; bases not matched to a gene: 5. For the CDR3, the DNA is TGTGCCAGCAGTAGGGGACAGGGGATAAATCAGCCCCAGCATTTT. Its protein is CASSRGQGINQPQHF.

The chain has TRBV5-4 and TRBJ2-1; 8 bases are a match to TRBD2. This CDR3 has 15 amino acids. The V and J ends lost 4 bases and 2 bases, in that order; junction bases with no gene match: 5. From germline, CDR1 is SGHNT and CDR2 YYREEE (reference sequence). This CDR3 reads CASSLRGGAYNEQFF. CDR3 sequence (DNA): TGTGCCAGCAGCCTACGGGGGGGCGCCTACAATGAGCAGTTCTTC.

This sequence joins TRBV4-2 and TRBJ2-7, with D uncertain. The length of the CDR3 is 15 residues. V dropped 1 base and J dropped 0 bases, with 10 bases sitting between them. CDR1 is LGHNA and CDR2 is YNFKEQ in the germline V gene. CDR3 bases: TGTGCCAGCAGCCAAGGACACCAGAGCTCCTACGAGCAGTACTTC. Its protein is CASSQGHQSSYEQYF.

The chain joins TRBV6-2 or TRBV6-3 to TRBJ2-1, with 7 bases identical to TRBD2. CDR3 size: 16 residues. Germline lookup yields CDR1 MNHEY and CDR2 SVGEGT. V shed 6 bases, J shed 5 bases, and the junction held 13 bases outside the gene matches. The CDR3 DNA sequence: TGTGCCAGCAGATACGACGGGACTACCCACAACAATGAGCAGTTCTTC. Its protein product is CASRYDGTTHNNEQFF.

The V and J genes are TRBV28 and TRBJ1-2, with 9 bases matching TRBD1. The CDR3 length is 14 residues. Germline assignment: CDR1 MDHEN and CDR2 SYDVKM. The V segment lost 7 bases and the J segment 8 bases; nucleotides outside the gene matches: 11. Written as DNA, the CDR3 is TGTGCCAGCACAACCGGGACAGGGCTGCGGGGCTACACCTTC. Its translation is CASTTGTGLRGYTF.

This chain joins TRBV19 and TRBJ2-3; D may match TRBD1 or TRBD2 (6 bases each). The CDR3 is 17 amino acids. Per the germline V gene, CDR1 is LNHDA and CDR2 is SQIVND (reference sequence). The germline V and J ends were trimmed by 4 bases and 2 bases, with 19 bases remaining between them. CDR3 sequence: CASSKPPRGHNTDTQYF. The CDR3, as DNA: TGTGCCAGTAGTAAGCCCCCACGGGGGCACAACACAGATACGCAGTATTTT. Looking up the rest from reference TRBV19 and TRBJ2-3 gives the full variable domain: DGGITQSPKYLFRKEGQNVTLSCEQNLNHDAMYWYRQDPGQGLRLIYYSQIVNDFQKGDIAEGYSVSREKKESFPLTVTSAQKNPTAFYLCASSKPPRGHNTDTQYFGPGTRLTVL.

V gene TRBV6-5 combines with J gene TRBJ2-3, with 8 positions matching TRBD1. The CDR3 extends over 13 amino acids. Germline assignment: CDR1 MNHEY and CDR2 SVGAGI. CDR3 residues: CAGGRGRSDTQYF. CDR3 nucleotides: TGTGCAGGGGGCAGGGGGCGATCGGATACGCAGTATTTT.

This sequence joins TRBV7-3 and TRBJ1-5, with D hard to call. Germline values: CDR1 SGHTA, CDR2 FQGTGA. V was shortened by 0 bases and J by 5 bases, with 5 bases between the two germline ends. The CDR3 contains 13 residues. The CDR3, as DNA: TGTGCCAGCAGCTTAACAGCAGATCAGCCCCAGCATTTT. Translating gives CASSLTADQPQHF.

This chain uses TRBV6-1 with TRBJ1-1; D ambiguous. V was clipped by 0 bases and J by 6 bases, with 8 bases between them. This CDR3 is 13 amino acids long. In germline, CDR1 is MNHNS, CDR2 SASEGT. The CDR3 here is CASSEAEGAEAFF. The CDR3 nucleotides are TGTGCCAGCAGTGAAGCGGAAGGAGCTGAAGCTTTCTTT.

V usage is TRBV28 and J usage is TRBJ1-5, with unresolved D. The germline CDR1 and CDR2 sequences are MDHEN and SYDVKM. The CDR3 sequence is 16 residues long. Trimming removed 3 bases from V and 0 bases from J, with 12 bases in between. The CDR3 nucleotides are TGTGCCAGCAGTTTCGCTGGCTATTATAGCAATCAGCCCCAGCATTTT. As protein: CASSFAGYYSNQPQHF.

V and J are TRBV7-3 and TRBJ2-7; tentative D call: TRBD1 (5 bases). The CDR3 is 13 residues long. V lost 2 bases and J lost 6, with 11 bases in between. Germline assignment: CDR1 SGHTA and CDR2 FQGTGA. CDR3 nucleotides: TGTGCCAGCAGCTTATTCGAAGGGGCCGAGCAGTACTTC. It yields the protein CASSLFEGAEQYF. Drawing the rest from reference TRBV7-3 and TRBJ2-7, the complete variable domain is GAGVSQTPSNKVTEKGKYVELRCDPISGHTALYWYRQSLGQGPEFLIYFQGTGAADDSGLPNDRFFAVRPEGSVSTLKIQRTERGDSAVYLCASSLFEGAEQYFGPGTRLTVT.

Points on this clone: Relative to the germline gene, one junction end is altered; a read error may explain this. The rearrangement joins TRBV7-7 to TRBJ2-1; 10 positions agree with TRBD1. The germline V gene has CDR1 SSHAT and CDR2 FNYEAQ (reference sequence). The CDR3 runs to 15 residues. In DNA form, the CDR3 reads TGTGCTAGCAGCCCCGGGACAGGGGACTCCAATGAGCAGTTCTTC. Protein product: CASSPGTGDSNEQFF.

This sequence joins TRBV13 and TRBJ2-6; D unclear. V lost 4 bases to trimming and J lost 1 base, with 17 bases between them. The CDR3 covers 18 residues. Per the germline V gene, CDR1 is PRHDT and CDR2 is FYEKMQ (reference sequence). The DNA for the CDR3 is TGTGCCAGCAGCTCGGGTGGAGACGCCCCATCTGGGGCCAACGTCCTGACTTTC. It codes for CASSSGGDAPSGANVLTF.

This clone turned up a few times. The chain uses TRBV5-1 and TRBJ1-3, with D unresolved. The germline V gene has CDR1 SGHRS and CDR2 YFSETQ. This CDR3 is built from 13 residues. With 5 bases removed from V and 3 bases from J, the gap between germline ends came to 9 bases. DNA of the CDR3: TGCGCCAGCAGGGATCGCGTTGGAAACACCATATATTTT. It yields the protein CASRDRVGNTIYF.

The chain recombines TRBV7-2 with TRBJ1-2; D is uncertain. In germline, CDR1 is SGHTA, CDR2 FQGNSA. This CDR3 region has 16 residues. Trimming shortened V by 2 bases and J by 1 base, and 14 bases separated the two germline ends. The CDR3 here is CASSLLVVNDNYGYTF. The CDR3 region has the DNA TGTGCCAGCAGCTTACTCGTAGTTAATGATAACTATGGCTACACCTTC.